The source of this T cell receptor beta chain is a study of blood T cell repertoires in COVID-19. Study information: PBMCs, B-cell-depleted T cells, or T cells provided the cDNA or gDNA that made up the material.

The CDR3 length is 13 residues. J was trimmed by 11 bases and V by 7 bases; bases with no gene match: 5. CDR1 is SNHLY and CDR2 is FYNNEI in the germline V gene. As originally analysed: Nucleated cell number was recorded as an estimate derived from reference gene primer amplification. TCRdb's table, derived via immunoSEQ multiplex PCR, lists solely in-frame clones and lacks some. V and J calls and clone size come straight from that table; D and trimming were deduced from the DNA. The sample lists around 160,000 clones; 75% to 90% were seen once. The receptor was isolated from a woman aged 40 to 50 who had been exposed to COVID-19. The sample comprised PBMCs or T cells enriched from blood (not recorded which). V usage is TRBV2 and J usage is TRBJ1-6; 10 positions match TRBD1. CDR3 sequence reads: CASTGDRGAPLHF. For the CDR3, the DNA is TGTGCCAGCACCGGGGACAGGGGTGCACCCCTCCACTTT.